One sample yielded the 30 T cell receptor beta chains listed below, sequenced in a study of T cells in Graves' hyperthyroidism and ophthalmopathy. TCR beta CDR3 sequences were amplified from RNA transcripts. HTBI primers drove first-round RT-PCR of the TCR CDR3. From the multiplex PCR reads, TCRdb called clonotypes with MiXCR, one entry per CDR3 protein. The data contain approximately 560,000 distinct CDR3 sequences, 46% of them seen just once; the ten biggest clones take up about 8.2%. The sequenced material came from peripheral blood or thyroid tissue (not recorded which). These receptor sequences come from a woman aged 18-30 years with Graves' hyperthyroidism.

In its sample, this clonotype was seen a few times. The chain is built from TRBV2 and TRBJ2-2; 9 nucleotides match TRBD2. CDR1 and CDR2 (germline): SNHLY, FYNNEI. Trimming at V came to 10 bases and at J to 4 bases, leaving 10 bases not matched to a gene. This CDR3 is 15 amino acids long. The CDR3 protein is CATTGLAGITGELFF. CDR3 in DNA: TGTGCCACCACGGGGCTAGCGGGAATCACCGGGGAGCTGTTTTTT.

Only a few counts were recorded for this clonotype. This chain links TRBV6-5 with TRBJ1-1, with D possibly matching TRBD1 (5 bases). The germline V gene encodes CDR1 MNHEY and CDR2 SVGAGI. This CDR3 contains 14 residues. Trimming took off 2 bases at V and 3 bases at J, with 10 bases between the two ends. The CDR3 sequence: CASSYRRGDTEAFF. The CDR3 DNA reads as TGTGCCAGCAGTTACCGACGAGGGGACACTGAAGCTTTCTTT.

The chain combines TRBV20-1 with TRBJ1-5, with 7 bases lining up with TRBD1. Germline V CDR1 and CDR2: DFQATT, SNEGSKA (reference sequence). V shed 2 bases and J 1 base; nucleotides not matched to a gene: 8. This CDR3 spans 16 amino acids. The DNA for the CDR3 is TGCAGTGCTAGATTACGGACAGGAAGGAGCAATCAGCCCCAGCATTTT. It codes for CSARLRTGRSNQPQHF.

This chain uses TRBV7-3 with TRBJ2-2; a weak D match, TRBD1 (7 bases). The CDR3 has 17 residues. Trimming took off 5 bases at V and 0 bases at J, with 16 bases between the two ends. In germline, CDR1 is SGHTA, CDR2 FQGTGA. The CDR3 region is CASSQVGGTANTGELFF. The DNA of the CDR3 is TGTGCCAGCAGCCAAGTTGGCGGGACAGCGAACACCGGGGAGCTGTTTTTT. The whole variable domain, filled in from reference TRBV7-3 and TRBJ2-2, reads GAGVSQTPSNKVTEKGKYVELRCDPISGHTALYWYRQSLGQGPEFLIYFQGTGAADDSGLPNDRFFAVRPEGSVSTLKIQRTERGDSAVYLCASSQVGGTANTGELFFGEGSRLTVL.

This clonotype was detected ten times or more. The CDR3 DNA sequence: TGTGCCAGCAAGGAGACCGGCAATCAGCCCCAGCATTTT. This gives the protein CASKETGNQPQHF. This rearrangement joins TRBV2 to TRBJ1-5, with D unresolved. Germline CDR1 reads SNHLY; CDR2 reads FYNNEI. Deletions cut 7 bases from V and 2 bases from J, with 9 bases between. The CDR3 is 13 residues long.

The chain recombines TRBV19 with TRBJ2-2, with D unresolved. The CDR3 is 11 amino acids. CDR1 is LNHDA and CDR2 is SQIVND in the germline V gene (reference sequence). Between the trimmed V and J ends, which lost 9 bases and 5 bases, there was a span of 7 bases. The chain's CDR3 is CASQKTGELFF. The CDR3 nucleotides are TGTGCCAGCCAGAAGACCGGGGAGCTGTTTTTT.

This chain uses TRBV2 with TRBJ1-2, with TRBD1 matching over 10 bases. J was trimmed by 8 bases and V by 6 bases; bases with no gene match: 9. CDR3 length: 14 amino acids. Germline CDR1 SNHLY, CDR2 FYNNEI. As DNA, the CDR3 is TGTGCCAGCAGCACCGGGACAGGGGCAGGAGGCTACACCTTC. Protein sequence: CASSTGTGAGGYTF.

The V and J genes are TRBV7-6 and TRBJ1-3; TRBD1 matches 7 bases. V lost 2 bases to trimming and J lost 0 bases; unmatched junction nucleotides: 4. Germline V gives CDR1 SGHVS, CDR2 FNYEAQ. The CDR3 totals 16 residues. The CDR3: CASSLWTGASGNTIYF. The CDR3 DNA is TGTGCCAGCAGCTTATGGACAGGCGCCTCTGGAAACACCATATATTTT.

The chain is built from TRBV15 and TRBJ1-2; 8 bases agree with TRBD1. This CDR3 region has 14 residues. V was clipped by 5 bases and J by 5 bases; unmatched bases: 7. Germline V gives CDR1 LNHNV, CDR2 YYDKDF (reference sequence). CDR3 DNA: TGTGCCACCAGCTCTCAGGGGGCGAAGTATGGCTACACCTTC. Amino acid sequence: CATSSQGAKYGYTF.

The table lists this clonotype with a count of one. A much larger clone lies one base from this, so it may be a read error. The chain is built from TRBV29-1 and TRBJ1-1; 8 bases fit TRBD1. The CDR3 length is 14 residues. J gave up 0 bases and V 6 bases, and 6 bases lay outside the gene matches. The V gene's germline CDR1 is SQVTM and CDR2 ANQGSEA. The CDR3 region has the DNA TGCAGCGTCTACAGGGGGGCCATGAACACTGAAGCTTTCTTT. As protein: CSVYRGAMNTEAFF.

This clonotype appeared many times. This chain uses TRBV2 with TRBJ1-2; tentative D call: TRBD1 (6 bases). CDR1 SNHLY and CDR2 FYNNEI come from the germline V gene. The CDR3 is 12 residues long. V was shortened by 7 bases and J by 1 base, with 7 bases between the two germline ends. For the CDR3, the DNA is TGTGCCAGCAAGGGGGTTAACTATGGCTACACCTTC. Translation: CASKGVNYGYTF.

This clonotype was observed a handful of times. This chain links TRBV19 with TRBJ1-4, with 11 bases fitting TRBD1. V dropped 6 bases and J dropped 7; count of bases not matched to a gene: 16. Per germline, CDR1 LNHDA and CDR2 SQIVND (reference sequence). CDR3 length: 18 residues. The CDR3 here is CASSIWTGGFVGVEKLFF. In nucleotides, the CDR3 is TGTGCCAGTAGCATCTGGACAGGGGGCTTTGTAGGAGTTGAAAAACTGTTTTTT.

To note about this clonotype: A junction boundary mismatches the germline segment, possibly from a read error. The V call is TRBV9, the J call TRBJ2-5, with 7 bases fitting TRBD1. The germline V gene encodes CDR1 SGDLS and CDR2 YYNGEE. The CDR3 runs 14 residues. The CDR3 bases are TGTGCCAACAGCGGCCCATACAGGGGTGAGACCCAGTACTTC. As protein: CANSGPYRGETQYF. The whole variable domain, remainder taken from reference TRBV9 and TRBJ2-5, is DSGVTQTPKHLITATGQRVTLRCSPRSGDLSVYWYQQSLDQGLQFLIQYYNGEERAKGNILERFSAQQFPDLHSELNLSSLELGDSALYFCANSGPYRGETQYFGPGTRLLVL.

Of note for this clonotype: Possible read error: a much larger clone is one base away. V usage is TRBV24-1 and J usage is TRBJ2-7; 13 bases agree with TRBD2. The CDR3 contains 16 residues. Looked up from germline, CDR1 is KGHDR and CDR2 is SFDVKD. The CDR3 region is CATRDPGTSGTYEQYF. DNA of the CDR3: TGTGCCACCCGTGATCCCGGGACTAGCGGGACCTACGAGCAGTACTTC.

This clonotype was counted a few times. The J gene is TRBJ1-4, the V gene TRBV7-2; tentatively, D is TRBD1 (5 bases). The CDR3 totals 15 residues. V lost 5 bases to trimming and J lost 8 bases, with 18 bases between them. The germline V gene has CDR1 SGHTA and CDR2 FQGNSA. CDR3 nucleotides: TGTGCCAGCAGCCAGATTAACGGGACCGGGGAAAAACTGTTTTTT. Translation: CASSQINGTGEKLFF.

This clonotype has ten or more counts. This chain joins TRBV15 and TRBJ2-5, with TRBD1 matching 8 bases. The CDR3 runs to 15 residues. The germline V gene has CDR1 LNHNV and CDR2 YYDKDF (reference sequence). After removal of 2 bases from V and 4 bases from J, the junction contained 6 bases not matched to a gene. The CDR3 region is CATSRNRGNRETQYF. The CDR3 nucleotides read TGTGCCACCAGCAGAAACAGGGGGAACAGAGAGACCCAGTACTTC. The full variable domain, with the rest looked up from reference TRBV15 and TRBJ2-5, is DAMVIQNPRYQVTQFGKPVTLSCSQTLNHNVMYWYQQKSSQAPKLLFHYYDKDFNNEADTPDNFQSRRPNTSFCFLDIRSPGLGDTAMYLCATSRNRGNRETQYFGPGTRLLVL.

The rearrangement uses TRBV12-3 or TRBV12-4 and TRBJ1-5; 8 nucleotides match TRBD1. The ends lost 5 bases at V and 6 bases at J; junction bases unmatched: 6. This CDR3 region has 14 residues. CDR3 region: CASSRRGQAQPQHF. DNA of the CDR3: TGTGCCAGCAGTCGCAGGGGGCAGGCTCAGCCCCAGCATTTT.

This clonotype was counted ten times or more. This chain uses TRBV2 with TRBJ1-4; D is undetermined. CDR1 SNHLY and CDR2 FYNNEI come from the germline V gene. V was shortened by 1 base and J by 6 bases, with 9 bases between the two germline ends. CDR3 length: 14 amino acids. CDR3 nucleotide sequence: TGTGCCAGCAGTGAAGGAGACCTCTATGAAAAACTGTTTTTT. Amino acids: CASSEGDLYEKLFF.

This clonotype has at least ten counts. CDR3: CATSEPGQGTGELFF. As DNA, the CDR3 is TGTGCCACCAGTGAGCCGGGACAAGGCACCGGGGAGCTGTTTTTT. The rearrangement uses TRBV24-1 and TRBJ2-2; tentative D call: TRBD1 (6 bases). This CDR3 has 15 amino acids. V was clipped by 4 bases and J by 4 bases, with 12 bases between them. Germline loops: CDR1 KGHDR, CDR2 SFDVKD.

This chain links TRBV4-2 with TRBJ2-5, with TRBD2 matching over 8 bases. Germline CDR1 and CDR2: LGHNA and YNFKEQ. V lost 4 bases and J lost 1; bases outside the gene matches: 11. The CDR3 is made up of 17 amino acids. CDR3 nucleotides: TGTGCCAGCAGCCCCATTCGCGTTAGCGGGGCCCAAGAGACCCAGTACTTC. Its protein is CASSPIRVSGAQETQYF.

Details on this clonotype: Given a much more abundant clone one base away, this may be a read error. The V gene is TRBV20-1, the J gene TRBJ1-6, with a weak D call TRBD1 (6 bases). This CDR3 has 13 residues. The V gene's germline CDR1 is DFQATT and CDR2 SNEGSKA (reference sequence). The DNA of the CDR3 is TGCAGTGCTAACGACAGGACGCAATCACCCTTCCACTTT. Amino acids: CSANDRTQSPFHF.

This clonotype has just a few counts. One end of the junction does not line up with germline, which may come from a read error. The V call is TRBV29-1, the J call TRBJ2-5; 7 nucleotides agree with TRBD1. Looked up from germline, CDR1 is SQVTM and CDR2 is ANQGSEA. The CDR3 spans 10 residues. CDR3 protein: CSVTSRDSVF. The DNA of the CDR3 is TGCAGCGTCACGTCCCGGGACAGTGTATTC.

The table lists this clonotype with many counts. The chain combines TRBV24-1 with TRBJ2-2; unclear D gene. Germline V gives CDR1 KGHDR, CDR2 SFDVKD. CDR3 size: 11 residues. V was shortened by 0 bases and J by 9 bases, with 1 base between the two germline ends. In DNA form, the CDR3 reads TGTGCCACCAGTGATTTGCGGGAGCTGTTTTTT. This translates into CATSDLRELFF.

This clonotype was observed many times. The rearrangement uses TRBV2 and TRBJ1-2; D not resolved. Germline assignment: CDR1 SNHLY and CDR2 FYNNEI. Deletions cut 0 bases from V and 8 bases from J, with 7 bases between. The CDR3 runs to 12 residues. The CDR3 here is CASSEAALGYTF. The DNA for the CDR3 is TGTGCCAGCAGTGAAGCGGCCCTCGGCTACACCTTC. Full variable domain (outside the CDR3, taken from reference TRBV2 and TRBJ1-2): EPEVTQTPSHQVTQMGQEVILRCVPISNHLYFYWYRQILGQKVEFLVSFYNNEISEKSEIFDDQFSVERPDGSNFTLKIRSTKLEDSAMYFCASSEAALGYTFGSGTRLTVV.

The gene calls are TRBV2 and TRBJ2-7; TRBD2 matches 13 bases. Germline V gives CDR1 SNHLY, CDR2 FYNNEI. The ends lost 4 bases at V and 0 bases at J; junction bases unmatched: 9. The CDR3 runs to 18 residues. The CDR3 is CASSARGLAGTSSYEQYF. CDR3 in DNA: TGTGCCAGCAGTGCTAGGGGACTAGCGGGAACCAGCTCCTACGAGCAGTACTTC.

This clonotype has ten or more counts. The J gene is TRBJ1-4, the V gene TRBV24-1; TRBD1 is a possible D gene (6 bases). The CDR3 runs to 16 residues. Germline V gene lookup returns CDR1 KGHDR and CDR2 SFDVKD. V was trimmed by 3 bases and J by 6 bases, leaving 16 bases between them. Here the CDR3 reads CATSDTSLEGDEKLFF. The CDR3 bases are TGTGCCACCAGTGATACCTCCCTAGAGGGGGATGAAAAACTGTTTTTT.

This chain connects TRBV7-8 to TRBJ1-1; D unresolved. This CDR3 is 12 amino acids long. Trimming removed 5 bases from V and 8 bases from J, with 12 bases in between. CDR1 is SGHVS, CDR2 FQNEAQ, per germline. Written as DNA, the CDR3 is TGTGCCAGCAGCCTTATGACGGACGAAGCTTTCTTT. Protein product: CASSLMTDEAFF.

On this clonotype itself: This may be a read error, as it is one base from a much larger clone. The chain carries TRBV7-3 and TRBJ1-1; no clear D gene. Germline lookup yields CDR1 SGHTA and CDR2 FQGTGA. CDR3 length equals 14 residues. The CDR3 region is CTSSLHGSDTEAFF. CDR3 coding DNA: TGTACCAGCAGCTTACATGGGTCGGACACTGAAGCTTTCTTT. Together with reference TRBV7-3 and TRBJ1-1, the CDR3 gives the full variable domain: GAGVSQTPSNKVTEKGKYVELRCDPISGHTALYWYRQSLGQGPEFLIYFQGTGAADDSGLPNDRFFAVRPEGSVSTLKIQRTERGDSAVYLCTSSLHGSDTEAFFGQGTRLTVV.

The rearrangement joins TRBV19 to TRBJ1-2; 7 positions match TRBD1. Per germline, CDR1 LNHDA and CDR2 SQIVND (reference sequence). The CDR3 loop spans 13 amino acids. With 11 bases clipped from V and 6 bases from J, the junction kept 12 bases outside the gene matches. DNA of the CDR3: TGTGCCCTCACGAGGGGGCGGAGGAATGGCTACACCTTC. Its translation: CALTRGRRNGYTF.

V is TRBV5-6 and J is TRBJ1-2; 7 nucleotides match TRBD1. After removal of 4 bases from V and 8 bases from J, the junction contained 8 bases not matched to a gene. Per the germline V gene, CDR1 is SGHDT and CDR2 is YYEEEE. The CDR3 runs to 13 residues. This CDR3 reads CASSVGGARGYTF. The DNA of the CDR3 is TGTGCCAGCAGCGTAGGGGGCGCTAGGGGCTACACCTTC.